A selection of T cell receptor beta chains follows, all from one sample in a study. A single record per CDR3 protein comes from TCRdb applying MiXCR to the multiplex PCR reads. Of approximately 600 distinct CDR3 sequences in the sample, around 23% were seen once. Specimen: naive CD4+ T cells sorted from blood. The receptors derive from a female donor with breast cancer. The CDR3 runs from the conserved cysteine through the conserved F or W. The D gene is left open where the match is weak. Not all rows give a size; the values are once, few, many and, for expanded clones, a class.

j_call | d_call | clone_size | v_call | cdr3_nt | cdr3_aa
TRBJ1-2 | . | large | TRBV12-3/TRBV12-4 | TGTGCCAGCAGTCAGACAGAATATGGCTACACCTTC | CASSQTEYGYTF
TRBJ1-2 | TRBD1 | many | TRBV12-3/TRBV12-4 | TGTGCCAGCACCCTAATGGGACAGGCCTGGCGCTACACCTTC | CASTLMGQAWRYTF
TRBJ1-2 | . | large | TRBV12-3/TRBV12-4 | TGTGCCAGCAGCCGCCCAACAGGGCGCCGTAACTATGGCTACACCTTC | CASSRPTGRRNYGYTF
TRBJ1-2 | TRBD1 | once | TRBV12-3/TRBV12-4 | TGTGCCAGCAGCTATCAAATCTGGGACAGGGGAAATGGCTACACCTTC | CASSYQIWDRGNGYTF
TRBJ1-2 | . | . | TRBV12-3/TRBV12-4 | TGTGCCAGCAGTTTAGCGGGGAGAGCTAACTATGGCTACACCTTC | CASSLAGRANYGYTF
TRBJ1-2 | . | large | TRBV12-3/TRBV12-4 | TGTGCCAGCAGCGGGCAGGCTACAGCTAACTATGGCTACACCTTC | CASSGQATANYGYTF
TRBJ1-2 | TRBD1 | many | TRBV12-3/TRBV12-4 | TGTGCCAGCACCCTAATGGGACAGGGGCACGGCTACACCTTC | CASTLMGQGHGYTF
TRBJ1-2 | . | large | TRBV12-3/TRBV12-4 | TGTGCCAGCAGGCTACACCGGGACGGCTATGGCTACACCTTC | CASRLHRDGYGYTF
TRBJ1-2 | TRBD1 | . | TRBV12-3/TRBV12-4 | TGTGCCAGCAGTCCCGGGACAGGGGCCTATGGCTACACCTTC | CASSPGTGAYGYTF
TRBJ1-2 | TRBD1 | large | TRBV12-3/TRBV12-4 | TGTGCCAGCAGCCGGACAGGGAACTATGGCTACACCTTC | CASSRTGNYGYTF
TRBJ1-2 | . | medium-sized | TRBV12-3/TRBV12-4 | TGTGCCAGCCACCCTAGCGTGGACAGAGGGAGCGGCTACACCTTC | CASHPSVDRGSGYTF
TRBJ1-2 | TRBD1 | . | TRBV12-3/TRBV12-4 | TGTGCCAGCAGAACCGGGACAGCTAACTATGGCTACACCTTC | CASRTGTANYGYTF
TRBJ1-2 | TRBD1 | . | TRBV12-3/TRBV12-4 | TGTGCCAGCAGTCCCAGACAGGGCTCCTACGGCTACACCTTC | CASSPRQGSYGYTF
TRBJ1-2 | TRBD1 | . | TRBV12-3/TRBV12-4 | TGTGCCAGCAGTTCCGACAGGGTAATAGGCTACACCTTC | CASSSDRVIGYTF
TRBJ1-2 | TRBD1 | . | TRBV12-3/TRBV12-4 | TGTGCCAGCAGTTCTTCCGTGGACAGGGTCGCCTATGGCTACACCTTC | CASSSSVDRVAYGYTF
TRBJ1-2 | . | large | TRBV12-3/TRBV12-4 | TGTGCCAGCAGTTTATACTCCCTCCCGGATGACTATGGCTACACCTTC | CASSLYSLPDDYGYTF
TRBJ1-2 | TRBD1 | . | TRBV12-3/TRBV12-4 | TGTGCCAGCACCCTAATGGGACAGAGCTATGGCTACACCTTC | CASTLMGQSYGYTF
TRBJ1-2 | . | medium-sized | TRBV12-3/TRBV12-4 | TGTGCCAGCAGTTTATCGAGGAGGGATAACTATGGCTACACCTTC | CASSLSRRDNYGYTF
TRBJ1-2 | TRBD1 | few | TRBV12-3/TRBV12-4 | TGTGCCAGCACCCTAATGGGACAGCTTGTTGGCTACACCTTC | CASTLMGQLVGYTF
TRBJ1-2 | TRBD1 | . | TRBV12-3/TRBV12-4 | TGTGCCAGCAGCCCGCCCGGGACAGGGAACTATGGCTACACCTTC | CASSPPGTGNYGYTF
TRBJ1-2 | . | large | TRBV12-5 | TGTGCTAGTGGACAGGGCCCTAACTATGGCTACACCTTC | CASGQGPNYGYTF
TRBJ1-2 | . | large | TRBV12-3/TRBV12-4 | TGTGCCAGCAGTGACTCGGGCCGCAGCTACACCTTC | CASSDSGRSYTF
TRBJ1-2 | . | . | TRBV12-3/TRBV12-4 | TGTGCCAGCAGCACCTCGACATCACCCAGGTCAGGTGGCTACACCTTC | CASSTSTSPRSGGYTF
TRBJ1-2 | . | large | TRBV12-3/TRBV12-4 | TGTGCCAGCAGTCCCCTGAGGACGGGCTTGGCAGAAGGCTACACCTTC | CASSPLRTGLAEGYTF
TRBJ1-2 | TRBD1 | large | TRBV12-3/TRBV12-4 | TGTGCCAGCAGCCTTACCCGGGACAGGTTTAACTATGGCTACACCTTC | CASSLTRDRFNYGYTF
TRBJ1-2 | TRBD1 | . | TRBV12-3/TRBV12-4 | TGTGCCAGCAGTTTGGTGGGACAGGGGCACTCCACTAACTATGGCTACACCTTC | CASSLVGQGHSTNYGYTF
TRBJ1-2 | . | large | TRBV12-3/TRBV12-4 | TGTGCCAGCAGCCGGCTCAGTAGTCCCTACACCTTC | CASSRLSSPYTF
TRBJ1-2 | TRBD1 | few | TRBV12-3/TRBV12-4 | TGTGCCAGCACCCGGGACAGGGTTGGCTACACCTTC | CASTRDRVGYTF
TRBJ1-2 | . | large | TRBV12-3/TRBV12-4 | TGTGCCAGCAGCCCCGCACGGACCCACTATGGCTACACCTTC | CASSPARTHYGYTF
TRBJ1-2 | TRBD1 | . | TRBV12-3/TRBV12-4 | TGTGCCAGCAGTGGACAGGGACAGGCCAACTATGGCTACACCTTC | CASSGQGQANYGYTF
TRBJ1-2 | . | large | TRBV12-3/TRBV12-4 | TGTGCCAGCAGAGCGGACACCATTTATGGCTACACCTTC | CASRADTIYGYTF
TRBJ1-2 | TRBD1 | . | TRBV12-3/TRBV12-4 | TGTGCCAGCAGTTCGCCCGGGACAGATTTCTATGGCTACACCTTC | CASSSPGTDFYGYTF
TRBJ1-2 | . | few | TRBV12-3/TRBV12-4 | TGTGCCAGCAGTACACGGAGGGACTATGGCTACACCTTC | CASSTRRDYGYTF
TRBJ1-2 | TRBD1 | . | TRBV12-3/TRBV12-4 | TGTGCCAGCACCCTAATGGGACAGGGACAGGCCTGGTGCTACACCTTC | CASTLMGQGQAWCYTF
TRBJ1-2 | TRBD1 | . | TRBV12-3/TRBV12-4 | TGTGCCAGCTCGACCTTGGGTGGACAGGGCGAAGACTATGGCTACACCTTC | CASSTLGGQGEDYGYTF
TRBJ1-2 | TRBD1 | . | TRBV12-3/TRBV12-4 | TGTGCCAGCAGTTCCGGGACAGCTAACTATGGCTACACCTTC | CASSSGTANYGYTF
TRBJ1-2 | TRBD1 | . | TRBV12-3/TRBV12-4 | TGTGCCAGCAGGGCGGGACAGGGCGGCGGCTACACCTTC | CASRAGQGGGYTF
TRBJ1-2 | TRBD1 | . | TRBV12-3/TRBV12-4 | TGTGCCAGCATCCAGGGACAGGGGCACGGCTACACCTTC | CASIQGQGHGYTF
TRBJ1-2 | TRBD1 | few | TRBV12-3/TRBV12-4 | TGTGCCAGCACCCTAATGGGACAGGGGCACTCCACTAACTATGGCTACACCTTC | CASTLMGQGHSTNYGYTF
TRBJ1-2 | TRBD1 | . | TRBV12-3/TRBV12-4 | TGTGCCAGCAGACAAGGGACAGAAGCTAACTATGGCTACACCTTC | CASRQGTEANYGYTF
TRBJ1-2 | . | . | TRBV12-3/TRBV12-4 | TGTGCCAGCCGGTCCGTAGTCTATGGCTACACCTTC | CASRSVVYGYTF
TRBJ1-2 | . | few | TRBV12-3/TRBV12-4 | TGTGCCAGCAGTTCGGGACGGCGAAACTATGGCTACACCTTC | CASSSGRRNYGYTF
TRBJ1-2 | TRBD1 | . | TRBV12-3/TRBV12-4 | TGTGCCAGCATCCAAGGACAGGGGCGGATCTATGGCTACACCTTC | CASIQGQGRIYGYTF
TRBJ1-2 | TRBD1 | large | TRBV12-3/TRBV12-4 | TGTGCCAGCAGTAACAGGGGTAGTTCCTATGGCTACACCTTC | CASSNRGSSYGYTF
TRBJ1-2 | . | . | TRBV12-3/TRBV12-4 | TGTGCCAGCAGTTTAAAGGGTCGCTACACCTTC | CASSLKGRYTF
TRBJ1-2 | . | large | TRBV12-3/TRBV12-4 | TGTGCCACCGCAACAGGGAGTGGCTATGGCTACACCTTC | CATATGSGYGYTF
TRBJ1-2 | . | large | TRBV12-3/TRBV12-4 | TGTGCCAGCAGCCGTCGGGACGCAGGTGATGGCTACACCTTC | CASSRRDAGDGYTF
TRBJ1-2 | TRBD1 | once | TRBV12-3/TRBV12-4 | TGTGCCAGCAGCCTGACAGGGGCGCTTGGCTACACCTTC | CASSLTGALGYTF
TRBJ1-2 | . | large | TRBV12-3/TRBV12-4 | TGTGCCAGCACCATGACGTCAAGGCCGTCTAACTATGGCTACACCTTC | CASTMTSRPSNYGYTF
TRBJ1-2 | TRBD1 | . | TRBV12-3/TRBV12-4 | TGTGCCAGCAGGGCGGGACAGCTTGTTGGCTACACCTTC | CASRAGQLVGYTF
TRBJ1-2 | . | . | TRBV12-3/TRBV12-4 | TGTGCCAGCAGTTTCGTCTGGGCCCCAGCCTATGGCTACACCTTC | CASSFVWAPAYGYTF
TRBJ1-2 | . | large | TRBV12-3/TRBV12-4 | TGTGCCAGCAGCCACGGCAGGGGCGGTGGCTACACCTTC | CASSHGRGGGYTF
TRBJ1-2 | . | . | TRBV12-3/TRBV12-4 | TGTGCCAGCAGTAGACAGACACTCTATGGCTACACCTTC | CASSRQTLYGYTF
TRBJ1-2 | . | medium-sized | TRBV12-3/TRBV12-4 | TGTGCCACCGCAACAGAGGGTGGCTATGGCTACACCTTC | CATATEGGYGYTF
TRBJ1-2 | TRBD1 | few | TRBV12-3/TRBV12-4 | TGTGCCAGCAGTAGACAGGGGCGGGATAACTATGGCTACACCTTC | CASSRQGRDNYGYTF